This paragraph covers one TCR beta chain sequence. This sample was taken from a study of cytomegalovirus exposure and HLA in healthy donors. Sequencing used immunoSEQ multiplex PCR; TCRdb keeps in-frame clones, though not all of them. The sample carries tens of thousands of clones, approximately 85% recorded once. Losses at the gene ends were 6 bases for V and 5 bases for J; bases not matched to a gene: 5. Germline lookup yields CDR1 MNHEY and CDR2 SVGAGI. The CDR3 extends over 15 amino acids. This clonotype was obtained from a woman aged 30 to 39 in good health and CMV-seronegative. The sequenced sample consisted of PBMCs. The rearrangement links TRBV6-5 to TRBJ2-2; 11 positions agree with TRBD2. CDR3 residues: CASRLAGVGTGELFF. CDR3 nucleotide sequence: TGTGCCAGCAGACTAGCGGGAGTAGGGACCGGGGAGCTGTTTTTT.